This entry lists 30 T cell receptor beta chains sequenced from one sample in a study of metastatic and nonmetastatic thyroid tumors. TCRdb re-analyzed the PCR reads through MiXCR. This sample has roughly 40,000 clones, with roughly a quarter found just once. Every patient underwent thyroid surgery untreated. Sequenced input: tumor tissue. These receptors came from a female donor with papillary thyroid cancer or a benign thyroid nodule (not recorded which). Some clones in this sample may be carry-over from other donors' samples.

The genes are TRBV7-8 and TRBJ1-6; TRBD1 might be the D (5 bases). The germline V and J ends were trimmed by 4 bases and 14 bases, with 18 bases remaining between them. The CDR3 is made up of 14 amino acids. Germline V gives CDR1 SGHVS, CDR2 FQNEAQ. In DNA, the CDR3 is TGTGCCAGCAGCTCCCGGTCCCTCCAGGGAGCCCTCCACTTT. Translating it yields CASSSRSLQGALHF.

The gene calls are TRBV11-2 and TRBJ2-7; 14 bases map to TRBD2. CDR3 size: 18 residues. Germline-derived CDR1 and CDR2 are SGHAT and FQNNGV. Unmatched junction bases numbered 14, after V lost 4 bases and J lost 6 bases. The CDR3 spells CASSYTSGLAGDRREQYF. The CDR3 nucleotides are TGTGCCAGCAGCTACACATCGGGACTAGCGGGAGATAGGCGCGAGCAGTACTTC.

In this sample, this clone turned up a few times. The chain carries TRBV6-1 and TRBJ2-2, with D possibly TRBD1 on 6 matching bases. Trimming shortened V by 5 bases and J by 1 base, and 11 bases separated the two germline ends. The germline gives CDR1 MNHNS, CDR2 SASEGT. There are 15 residues in the CDR3. In DNA form, the CDR3 reads TGTGCCAGCAGTCAGGCCAGGGGGAACACCGGGGAGCTGTTTTTT. Translated, it gives CASSQARGNTGELFF.

There are a few counts of this clone. This chain uses TRBV5-6 with TRBJ1-2; D is unclear. The CDR3 is 15 amino acids. Looked up from germline, CDR1 is SGHDT and CDR2 is YYEEEE. V was trimmed by 2 bases and J by 1 base, leaving 12 bases between them. The CDR3 protein is CASSFRASSNYGYTF. The CDR3 DNA reads as TGTGCCAGCAGCTTTCGGGCCAGTAGTAACTATGGCTACACCTTC.

This clone was counted ten times or more. This CDR3 reads CASRKDGGLRTGELFF. The DNA of the CDR3 is TGCGCCAGCAGGAAGGATGGGGGCTTAAGGACCGGGGAGCTGTTTTTT. The V call is TRBV10-1, the J call TRBJ2-2; tentative D call: TRBD1 (6 bases). With 6 bases removed from V and 5 bases from J, the gap between germline ends came to 19 bases. Germline lookup yields CDR1 WNHNN and CDR2 SYGVQD (reference sequence). This CDR3 comprises 16 residues.

This clone has only a few counts. The genes are TRBV10-3 and TRBJ2-1; the D is unclear. This CDR3 comprises 14 residues. Trimming shortened V by 0 bases and J by 8 bases, and 11 bases separated the two germline ends. Germline-derived CDR1 and CDR2 are ENHRY and SYGVKD. Written as DNA, the CDR3 is TGTGCCATCAGTGAGTCGGTTTCCGAAGATGAGCAGTTCTTC. As protein: CAISESVSEDEQFF.

This clone was counted ten times or more. The genes are TRBV5-1 and TRBJ1-1; tentatively, D is TRBD1 (5 bases). Trimming cost V 4 bases and J 5 bases, with 9 bases left between them. Germline CDR1 SGHRS, CDR2 YFSETQ. The CDR3 runs to 12 residues. The chain's CDR3 is CASSKGLTEAFF. The CDR3 region has the DNA TGCGCCAGCAGCAAGGGACTTACTGAAGCTTTCTTT.

This chain connects TRBV6-5 to TRBJ2-2; D not certain. CDR1 and CDR2 (germline): MNHEY, SVGAGI. The CDR3 is 15 amino acids. Trimming pared 2 bases from V and 3 bases from J, leaving 10 bases between. CDR3 region: CASSYAFGYTGELFF. The DNA for the CDR3 is TGTGCCAGCAGTTACGCATTCGGATACACCGGGGAGCTGTTTTTT.

This clone was detected many times. The V call is TRBV28, the J call TRBJ2-2; 7 bases line up with TRBD2. The CDR3 loop spans 15 amino acids. Trimming removed 3 bases from V and 3 bases from J; junction bases left unmatched: 4. Germline V gives CDR1 MDHEN, CDR2 SYDVKM. DNA of the CDR3: TGTGCCAGCAGTTTTGCCGGGGGGTACACCGGGGAGCTGTTTTTT. Translated, it gives CASSFAGGYTGELFF.

The V gene is TRBV28, the J gene TRBJ1-6; 10 bases align to TRBD1. Trimming at V came to 6 bases and at J to 1 base, leaving 9 bases not matched to a gene. Per germline, CDR1 MDHEN and CDR2 SYDVKM. There are 18 residues in the CDR3. CDR3 sequence (DNA): TGTGCCAGCAGAACCGGGACAGGGGTCAGGTCCTATAATTCACCCCTCCACTTT. Translated: CASRTGTGVRSYNSPLHF.

This clone was recorded many times. This may come from a read error, since a much larger clone is one base off. The V and J genes are TRBV7-2 and TRBJ2-7, with D possibly TRBD2 on 5 matching bases. CDR1 is SGHTA, CDR2 FQGNSA, per germline. The CDR3 extends over 14 amino acids. This CDR3 reads CASGLAPGTYEQYF. The CDR3 coding sequence is TGTGCCAGCGGCTTAGCGCCAGGAACCTACGAGCAGTACTTC.

This clone was counted only a few times. The rearrangement links TRBV20-1 to TRBJ2-1; TRBD1 matches at 7 bases. The J segment lost 7 bases and the V segment lost 6 bases, leaving 6 bases of the junction unmatched. The germline V gene encodes CDR1 DFQATT and CDR2 SNEGSKA (reference sequence). CDR3 length equals 12 residues. CDR3 DNA: TGCAGTGCCTGGGACAGACTAAATGAGCAGTTCTTC. This translates into CSAWDRLNEQFF.

The rearrangement links TRBV6-1 to TRBJ2-7; unclear D gene. Germline V gene sequence: CDR1 MNHNS, CDR2 SASEGT. Trimming removed 5 bases at V and 4 bases at J, with 6 bases between. The CDR3 loop spans 11 amino acids. The CDR3: CASSPRYEQYF. The CDR3 DNA is TGTGCCAGCAGTCCGAGATACGAGCAGTACTTC.

V gene TRBV5-1 combines with J gene TRBJ2-7, with 8 positions matching TRBD2. J lost 6 bases, V lost 2 bases, and 13 bases had no gene match. This CDR3 spans 16 amino acids. CDR1 is SGHRS and CDR2 is YFSETQ in the germline V gene. In DNA form, the CDR3 reads TGCGCCAGCAGCTTCCTTGGGGCGGGAGGTCTCTCCGAGCAGTACTTC. Its protein is CASSFLGAGGLSEQYF.

The chain combines TRBV10-2 with TRBJ2-7; no clear D. Trimming removed 7 bases from V and 5 bases from J, with 12 bases in between. The length of the CDR3 is 12 residues. Germline V gives CDR1 WSHSY, CDR2 SAAADI. The CDR3: CASMDGSHEQYF. The CDR3 DNA sequence: TGCGCCAGCATGGATGGGTCCCACGAGCAGTACTTC.

A few counts support this clone. V and J are TRBV24-1 and TRBJ2-3; D possibly corresponds to TRBD1 (5 bases). The germline V gene has CDR1 KGHDR and CDR2 SFDVKD. Between the trimmed V and J ends, which lost 0 bases and 4 bases, there was a span of 7 bases. This CDR3 region has 14 residues. The CDR3 spells CATSDLGQPDTQYF. CDR3 DNA: TGTGCCACCAGTGATTTGGGACAACCAGATACGCAGTATTTT.

This clone was counted ten times or more. J is TRBJ2-5 and V is TRBV6-6; 8 bases line up with TRBD2. Germline trimming cut 0 bases from V and 4 bases from J; bases unmatched to any gene: 1. Germline V gene sequence: CDR1 MNHNY, CDR2 SVGAGI (reference sequence). The CDR3 is 14 residues long. The CDR3 sequence: CASSYSLAGETQYF. CDR3 in DNA: TGTGCCAGCAGTTACTCGCTAGCGGGAGAGACCCAGTACTTC.

The rearrangement uses TRBV5-1 and TRBJ1-1; D uncertain. Trimming took off 0 bases at V and 5 bases at J, with 5 bases between the two ends. The germline V gene has CDR1 SGHRS and CDR2 YFSETQ. The CDR3 has 12 amino acids. The CDR3 nucleotides are TGCGCCAGCAGCTTGGGGAGGACTGAAGCTTTCTTT. It specifies CASSLGRTEAFF.

This clone was recorded at least ten times. The chain combines TRBV20-1 with TRBJ1-1; a possible D gene is TRBD1 (5 bases). The CDR3 length is 14 residues. Trimming pared 6 bases from V and 1 base from J, leaving 15 bases between. Germline loops: CDR1 DFQATT, CDR2 SNEGSKA (reference sequence). The CDR3 sequence: CSALNPTANTEAFF. The CDR3 DNA sequence: TGCAGTGCGCTAAACCCGACAGCGAACACTGAAGCTTTCTTT.

A single count supports this clone. The genes are TRBV5-1 and TRBJ2-5, with 12 positions matching TRBD2. The CDR3 spans 15 residues. Germline V gene sequence: CDR1 SGHRS, CDR2 YFSETQ. The J segment lost 3 bases and the V segment lost 0 bases, leaving 0 bases of the junction unmatched. In DNA form, the CDR3 reads TGCGCCAGCAGCTTGGGACTAGCGGGAGAAGAGACCCAGTACTTC. The encoded protein is CASSLGLAGEETQYF.

In DNA, the CDR3 is TGCAGTGCTAGAGATCTCCGCAGCGGGAGTCTACAGGGAGATACGCAGTATTTT. Encoded protein: CSARDLRSGSLQGDTQYF. The chain carries TRBV20-1 and TRBJ2-3, with TRBD2 matching 8 bases. The germline CDR1 and CDR2 sequences are DFQATT and SNEGSKA (reference sequence). The CDR3 contains 18 residues. Unmatched junction bases numbered 16, after V lost 0 bases and J lost 5 bases.

This clone was observed a handful of times. The CDR3 region has the DNA TGTGCCAGCAATCCCCAGTGGGCATCCTACAATGAGCAGTTCTTC. Its protein product is CASNPQWASYNEQFF. The gene calls are TRBV6-1 and TRBJ2-1, with no clear D. Germline V gives CDR1 MNHNS, CDR2 SASEGT. V lost 7 bases to trimming and J lost 1 base, with 14 bases between them. This CDR3 spans 15 amino acids.

Regarding this clone: Since the CDR3 does not end with the conserved phenylalanine or tryptophan, this likely comes from a read error. The J gene is TRBJ2-7, the V gene TRBV20-1; a possible D gene is TRBD1 (6 bases). CDR3 length equals 15 residues. V lost 2 bases, J lost 3 bases, and 17 bases lay in between. Per germline, CDR1 DFQATT and CDR2 SNEGSKA (reference sequence). The CDR3 coding sequence is TGCAGTGCTAGACACCTCAGGGGTCGTTTCTACGAGCAGTACTCC. This codes for CSARHLRGRFYEQYS.

Within the sample, this clone is medium-sized. The chain employs TRBV15 and TRBJ1-5; 7 bases map to TRBD1. Germline values: CDR1 LNHNV, CDR2 YYDKDF (reference sequence). J lost 9 bases, V lost 7 bases, and 12 bases had no gene match. The CDR3 sequence is 14 residues long. The CDR3 loop is CATTDRVGVRPQHF. In DNA form, the CDR3 reads TGTGCCACCACCGACAGGGTGGGTGTCAGGCCCCAGCATTTT.

This clone was picked up many times. V is TRBV24-1 and J is TRBJ2-1; possibly TRBD1 or TRBD2 for D (5 bases each). Deletions cut 4 bases from V and 8 bases from J, with 8 bases between. CDR3 length: 12 amino acids. Germline CDR1 and CDR2: KGHDR and SFDVKD. The CDR3 sequence: CATSEGVYEQFF. Written as DNA, the CDR3 is TGTGCCACCAGTGAGGGGGTTTATGAGCAGTTCTTC.

This clone was seen at least ten times. J is TRBJ1-2 and V is TRBV6-2 or TRBV6-3; D remains unclear. The CDR3 length is 12 residues. V was trimmed by 2 bases and J by 2 bases, leaving 3 bases between them. Germline V lookup: CDR1 MNHEY, CDR2 SVGEGT. CDR3 residues: CASSYGNYGYTF. DNA of the CDR3: TGTGCCAGCAGTTACGGGAACTATGGCTACACCTTC.

Many counts were recorded for this clone. The chain carries TRBV6-1 and TRBJ2-6, with D unclear. The CDR3 is made up of 16 amino acids. In germline, CDR1 is MNHNS, CDR2 SASEGT. The V end was cut by 6 bases, the J end by 4 bases, with 16 bases between. This CDR3 is CASSSSSHPGANVLTF. Here the CDR3 DNA reads TGTGCCAGCAGCTCCTCGTCCCATCCGGGGGCCAACGTCCTGACTTTC.

This chain connects TRBV6-4 to TRBJ1-2; D is undetermined. The CDR3 is 14 amino acids. Deletions cut 2 bases from V and 10 bases from J, with 17 bases between. Germline CDR1 MRHNA, CDR2 SNTAGT. This CDR3 is CASSDRYSDGVYTF. The CDR3 DNA reads as TGTGCCAGCAGTGACCGGTACTCGGACGGAGTCTACACCTTC.

This sequence joins TRBV6-2 or TRBV6-3 and TRBJ1-1; D unresolved. The germline V gene encodes CDR1 MNHEY and CDR2 SVGEGT. V was cut by 3 bases and J by 5 bases, with 7 bases left in between. This CDR3 has 12 residues. The CDR3 reads CASSYLETEAFF. CDR3 coding DNA: TGTGCCAGCAGTTATCTGGAGACTGAAGCTTTCTTT.

The V and J genes are TRBV20-1 and TRBJ2-7; TRBD2 matches 7 bases. CDR1 is DFQATT and CDR2 is SNEGSKA in the germline V gene (reference sequence). The V and J ends lost 0 bases and 2 bases, in that order; junction bases with no gene match: 13. The CDR3 has 17 amino acids. CDR3 protein: CSAREPDQRGAPYEQYF. CDR3 bases: TGCAGTGCTAGAGAGCCTGACCAGCGGGGAGCCCCCTACGAGCAGTACTTC.